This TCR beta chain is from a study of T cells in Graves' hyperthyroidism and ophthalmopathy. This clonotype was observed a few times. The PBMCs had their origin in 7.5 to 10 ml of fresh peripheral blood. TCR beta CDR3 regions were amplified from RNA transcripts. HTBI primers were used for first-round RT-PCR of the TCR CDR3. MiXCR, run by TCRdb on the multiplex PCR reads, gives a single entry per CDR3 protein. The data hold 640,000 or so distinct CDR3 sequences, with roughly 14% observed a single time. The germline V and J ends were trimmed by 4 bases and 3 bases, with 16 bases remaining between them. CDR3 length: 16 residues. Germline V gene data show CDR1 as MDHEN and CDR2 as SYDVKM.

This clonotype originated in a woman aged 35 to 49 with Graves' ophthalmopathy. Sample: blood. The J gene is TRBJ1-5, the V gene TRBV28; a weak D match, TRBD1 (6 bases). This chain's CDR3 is CASSSTSGASNQPQHF. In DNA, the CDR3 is TGTGCCAGCAGTTCTACATCGGGGGCTTCCAATCAGCCCCAGCATTTT.